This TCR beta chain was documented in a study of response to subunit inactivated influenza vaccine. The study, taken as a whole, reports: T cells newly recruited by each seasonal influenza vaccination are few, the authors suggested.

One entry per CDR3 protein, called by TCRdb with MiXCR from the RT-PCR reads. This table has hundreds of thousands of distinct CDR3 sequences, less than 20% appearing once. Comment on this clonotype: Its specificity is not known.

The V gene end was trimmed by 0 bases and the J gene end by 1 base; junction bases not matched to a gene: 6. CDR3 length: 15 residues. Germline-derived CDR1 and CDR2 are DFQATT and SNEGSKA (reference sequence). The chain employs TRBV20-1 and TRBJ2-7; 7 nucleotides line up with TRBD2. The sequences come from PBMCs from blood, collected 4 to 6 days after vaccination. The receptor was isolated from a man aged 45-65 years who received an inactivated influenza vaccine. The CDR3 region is CSARDGRAMSYEQYF. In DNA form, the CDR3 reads TGCAGTGCTAGAGATGGGAGGGCCATGTCCTACGAGCAGTACTTC.